Each of the 12 T cell receptor beta chains below was sequenced from the same sample in a study of shared clonotypes between healthy human individuals. Sequenced by immunoSEQ multiplex PCR; TCRdb stores in-frame clones only, minus some. Of about 2 million clones in the sample, 90% to 95% are singletons; the top ten hold 0.1% to 0.15%. Sequenced input: naive CD4+ T cells sorted from blood. Described subset: CD45RA+ positively selected. These receptors all stem from a man between 18 and 29 years old in good health.

J is TRBJ1-1 and V is TRBV19, with D perhaps TRBD1 (6 bases). This CDR3 contains 15 residues. CDR1 is LNHDA and CDR2 is SQIVND in the germline V gene (reference sequence). Trimming pared 0 bases from V and 1 base from J, leaving 9 bases between. Written as DNA, the CDR3 is TGTGCCAGTAGTATAGAAGGACAGAGGAACACTGAAGCTTTCTTT. It encodes CASSIEGQRNTEAFF.

This chain joins TRBV2 and TRBJ1-5; TRBD1 matches 9 bases. The trim removed 4 bases at V and 0 bases at J, leaving 1 base unmatched. The CDR3 sequence is 15 residues long. Germline V lookup: CDR1 SNHLY, CDR2 FYNNEI. CDR3 loop: CASSGDRVSNQPQHF. The DNA for the CDR3 is TGTGCCAGCAGTGGGGACAGGGTTAGCAATCAGCCCCAGCATTTT.

The chain joins TRBV29-1 to TRBJ2-7; possible D gene TRBD1, 6 bases. Trimming stripped 6 bases from V and 2 bases from J, with 11 bases between. The CDR3 has 12 amino acids. CDR1 is SQVTM, CDR2 ANQGSEA, per germline. The CDR3 region has the DNA TGCAGCGTAAGCCGGGACACCTACGAGCAGTACTTC. Protein sequence: CSVSRDTYEQYF.

The rearrangement joins TRBV7-9 to TRBJ2-1; 8 nucleotides match TRBD1. This CDR3 is 16 amino acids long. V shed 5 bases and J 3 bases; nucleotides not matched to a gene: 9. Germline lookup yields CDR1 SEHNR and CDR2 FQNEAQ (reference sequence). The CDR3 reads CASSTGTGPLYNEQFF. In DNA, the CDR3 is TGTGCCAGCAGCACCGGGACAGGACCTCTCTACAATGAGCAGTTCTTC. The variable domain in full, with the rest retrieved from reference TRBV7-9 and TRBJ2-1, is DTGVSQNPRHKITKRGQNVTFRCDPISEHNRLYWYRQTLGQGPEFLTYFQNEAQLEKSRLLSDRFSAERPKGSFSTLEIQRTEQGDSAMYLCASSTGTGPLYNEQFFGPGTRLTVL.

A remark on this clone: A much larger clonotype is one base distant, so this may be a read error. The chain couples TRBV2 to TRBJ1-3; D gene ambiguous. The CDR3 is 13 amino acids. The germline CDR1 and CDR2 sequences are SNHLY and FYNNEI. Trimming shortened V by 6 bases and J by 0 bases, and 6 bases separated the two germline ends. CDR3 nucleotide sequence: TGTGCCAGCAGAGGGAGCTCTGGAAACACCATATATTTT. Translated: CASRGSSGNTIYF.

The count of this clone is one. The gene calls are TRBV2 and TRBJ2-3; D perhaps matches TRBD1 (5 bases). CDR3 size: 14 residues. The germline V and J ends were trimmed by 7 bases and 6 bases, with 17 bases remaining between them. Germline V gene sequence: CDR1 SNHLY, CDR2 FYNNEI. The CDR3 reads CASTQGVLRDTQYF. CDR3 nucleotides: TGTGCCAGCACGCAGGGTGTTCTCCGGGATACGCAGTATTTT.

The genes are TRBV28 and TRBJ2-4; TRBD1 agrees at 9 bases. This CDR3 is built from 17 residues. V lost 6 bases to trimming and J lost 0 bases; unmatched junction nucleotides: 9. Germline V gene sequence: CDR1 MDHEN, CDR2 SYDVKM. The CDR3 DNA reads as TGTGCCAGCAGCCGCTCTGGACAGGGGCTAGCCAAAAACATTCAGTACTTC. Encoded protein: CASSRSGQGLAKNIQYF.

The chain is built from TRBV6-1 and TRBJ2-7; D gene ambiguous. V lost 1 base and J 5 bases, leaving 12 bases between the germline ends. The germline V gene has CDR1 MNHNS and CDR2 SASEGT. CDR3 length equals 14 residues. The DNA for the CDR3 is TGTGCCAGCAGTGAAGGGGGAATCGTCAACGAGCAGTACTTC. This codes for CASSEGGIVNEQYF.

This chain joins TRBV6-1 and TRBJ2-3, with a possible D match to TRBD1 (5 bases). Looked up from germline, CDR1 is MNHNS and CDR2 is SASEGT. The CDR3 length is 16 residues. The ends were cut back, 4 bases at V and 1 base at J, with 15 bases in the middle. The CDR3 nucleotides read TGTGCCAGCAGTGCCTCTAGGACATGGGGCACAGATACGCAGTATTTT. Translated, it gives CASSASRTWGTDTQYF.

Here the CDR3 reads CASRTTGGGTEAFF. The CDR3 DNA reads as TGTGCCAGCAGGACCACAGGGGGCGGCACTGAAGCTTTCTTT. V and J are TRBV2 and TRBJ1-1, with 9 bases fitting TRBD1. Germline V gene data show CDR1 as SNHLY and CDR2 as FYNNEI. With 6 bases clipped from V and 4 bases from J, the junction kept 6 bases outside the gene matches. The CDR3 is made up of 14 amino acids. The full variable domain, in which reference TRBV2 and TRBJ1-1 provide the parts outside the CDR3, is EPEVTQTPSHQVTQMGQEVILRCVPISNHLYFYWYRQILGQKVEFLVSFYNNEISEKSEIFDDQFSVERPDGSNFTLKIRSTKLEDSAMYFCASRTTGGGTEAFFGQGTRLTVV.

V and J are TRBV5-1 and TRBJ2-3, with D perhaps TRBD1 (6 bases). The germline V gene has CDR1 SGHRS and CDR2 YFSETQ. This CDR3 comprises 14 residues. V was clipped by 2 bases and J by 6 bases, with 13 bases between them. CDR3 protein: CASSLTGPEDTQYF. The CDR3, as DNA: TGCGCCAGCAGCTTAACAGGGCCGGAGGATACGCAGTATTTT.

This clone was counted once. The CDR3 spells CASSPLRGIGEQYF. Here the CDR3 DNA reads TGTGCCAGCAGCCCCCTTAGGGGAATCGGCGAGCAGTACTTC. The chain carries TRBV7-2 and TRBJ2-7, with D possibly TRBD1 on 5 matching bases. Germline V CDR1 and CDR2: SGHTA, FQGNSA. The CDR3 runs to 14 residues. V shed 5 bases and J shed 6 bases, with 17 bases lying between them.